This T cell receptor (beta chain) was retrieved from a study of T cell responses to AZD1222 COVID-19 vaccine (dated by TCRdb to the early 2020s). Regarding the study in general: Because spike-specific TCR depth and breadth did not differ between the two schedules, AZD1222 recipients who got a second dose at roughly 4 weeks were pooled with those who got a second dose at roughly 12 weeks. A total of under 250 trial participants underwent TCR sequencing, of whom some 200 had received two doses of AZD1222 and some 26 had received two doses of the MenACWY control vaccine. Trial participants were enrolled by age into 18-55, 56-69 and 70-plus year subgroups, with around 150, 28 and 57 TCR-sequenced participants respectively. What the study reported, not specific to this receptor: The whole spike protein was spanned by vaccine-associated CD4 TCRs, and dominant responses were seen in regions 160-218 and 743-854. Participants were mostly white British and included more females than males, and it was suggested by the authors that clonal diversity may have been underestimated. The 56-69-year group was small, and its depth increase did not reach significance, likely because of low power. Epitopes outside the regions mutated in the B.1.351 and B.1.1.7 variants were reportedly recognized by nearly half of the unique spike-specific TCRs. Because no day 14 peak-response samples were available, repertoires were characterized only after the peak T cell response. Conclusions about previously exposed vaccinees are limited because only five or six AZD1222 recipients were SARS-CoV-2 seropositive at baseline. After two AZD1222 doses, both the breadth and the depth of spike-specific TCRs were significantly higher than at day 0 and than in MenACWY recipients.

The CDR3 regions of human TCRbeta chains were subjected to immunosequencing. The authors' pipeline ran thus. TCRs in the repertoires were compared against a reference library of SARS-CoV-2-specific TCRs that had been generated with the MIRA antigen-specificity platform. Breadth was defined as the fraction of unique TCRs that were SARS-CoV-2-associated, and depth was defined as the fraction of total T cells that were SARS-CoV-2-associated. Using the MIRA data, each spike-specific TCR was mapped to the spike region that the TCR reacts to and placed in a CD4 or CD8 class. Log10-transformed breadth and depth values were compared by one-way ANOVA with Sidak's multiple comparisons tests. TCRdb stores this immuneACCESS table with in-frame sequences only. Part of the clones is absent; in the studies checked, under half of the shortfall reflects unresolved V genes, and no reason is known for the rest. That table is the source of V, J and clone size, and D and trimming were worked out from the DNA. The table for this sample lists about 140,000 clones; approximately 89% of them were counted only once. Together, the top ten hold around 4.7% of the sample.

The sample's time point label is to be understood as: baseline before first vaccination. Vaccinee samples came from UK trials COV001 and COV002, including a single-blind randomized controlled phase 2/3 trial of AZD1222 (ChAdOx1 nCoV-19) in healthy adults. Trial participant PBMC samples were collected at day 0 and day 28 after the second dose for TCRbeta chain sequencing. V drops 5 bases and J drops 14 bases, leaving 13 bases in between. Based on the germline V gene, the CDR1 and CDR2 sequences are SGHVS and FQNEAQ. The CDR3, cysteine through phenylalanine, is 11 amino acids long. The DNA shown is the 33-base CDR3, in frame from base 1. This clone was counted a few times. The antigen it recognizes is unknown. The input lacks base qualities; no much larger clone sits a single base away.

The sequence derives from an adult in good health. The chain uses TRBV7-8 and TRBJ2-1; the D gene may be TRBD1 or TRBD2, since each aligns over 6 bases. Material: peripheral blood, obtained on day 0 of AZD1222 vaccination. This receptor has the CDR3 CASSKGGAEFF. The nucleotides are TGTGCCAGCAGCAAGGGGGGTGCGGAGTTCTTC.